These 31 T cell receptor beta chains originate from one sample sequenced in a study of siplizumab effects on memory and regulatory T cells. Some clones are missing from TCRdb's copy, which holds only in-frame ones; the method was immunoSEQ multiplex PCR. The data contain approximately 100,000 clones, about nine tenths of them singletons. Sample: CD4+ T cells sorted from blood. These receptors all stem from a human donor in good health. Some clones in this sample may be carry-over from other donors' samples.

The CDR3 loop reads CASSSPGGRAEAFF. The CDR3 bases are TGTGCCAGCAGTTCCCCCGGGGGAAGGGCTGAAGCTTTCTTT. The V and J genes are TRBV28 and TRBJ1-1, with a possible D match to TRBD1 (5 bases). Trimming took off 4 bases at V and 6 bases at J, with 15 bases between the two ends. The CDR3 is 14 amino acids. The germline CDR1 and CDR2 sequences are MDHEN and SYDVKM.

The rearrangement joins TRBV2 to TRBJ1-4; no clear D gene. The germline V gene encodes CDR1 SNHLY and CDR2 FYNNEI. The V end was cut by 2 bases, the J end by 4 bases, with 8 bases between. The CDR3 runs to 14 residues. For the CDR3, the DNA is TGTGCCAGCAGTGAAAATACTAATAATGAAAAACTGTTTTTT. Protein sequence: CASSENTNNEKLFF.

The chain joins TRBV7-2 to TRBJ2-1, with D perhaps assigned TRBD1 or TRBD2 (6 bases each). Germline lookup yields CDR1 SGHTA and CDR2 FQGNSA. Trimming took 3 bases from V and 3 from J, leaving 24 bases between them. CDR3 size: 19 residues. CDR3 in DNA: TGTGCCAGCAGCTTTAAAGGAAGTCGGGGGCCGAGTCTCTACAATGAGCAGTTCTTC. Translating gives CASSFKGSRGPSLYNEQFF.

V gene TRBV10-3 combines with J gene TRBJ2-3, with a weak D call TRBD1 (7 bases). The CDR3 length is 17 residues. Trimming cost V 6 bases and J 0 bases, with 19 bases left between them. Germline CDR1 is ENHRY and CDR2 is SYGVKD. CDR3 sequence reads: CAISGQEGGASTDTQYF. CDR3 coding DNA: TGTGCCATCAGCGGACAGGAGGGCGGGGCTAGCACAGATACGCAGTATTTT.

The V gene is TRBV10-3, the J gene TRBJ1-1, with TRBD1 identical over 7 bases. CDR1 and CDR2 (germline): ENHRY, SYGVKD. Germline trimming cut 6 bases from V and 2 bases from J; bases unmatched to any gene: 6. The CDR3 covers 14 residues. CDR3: CAISLGTVNTEAFF. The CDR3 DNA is TGTGCCATCAGCCTTGGGACAGTCAACACTGAAGCTTTCTTT.

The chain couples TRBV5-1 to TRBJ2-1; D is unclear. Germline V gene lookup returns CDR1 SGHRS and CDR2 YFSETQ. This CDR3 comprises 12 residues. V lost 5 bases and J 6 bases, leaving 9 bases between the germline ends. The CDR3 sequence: CASRPPGNEQFF. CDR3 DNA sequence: TGCGCCAGCAGGCCTCCCGGCAATGAGCAGTTCTTC.

The CDR3 bases are TGTGCCAGCAGCTTCAGTGGGGGAATCCAGGCCGTGGAGCTGTTTTTT. Residues: CASSFSGGIQAVELFF. The rearrangement joins TRBV5-4 to TRBJ2-2; either TRBD1 or TRBD2 may fit D (5 bases each). CDR1 is SGHNT, CDR2 YYREEE, per germline (reference sequence). Trimming took 2 bases from V and 10 from J, leaving 21 bases between them. The CDR3 is 16 amino acids.

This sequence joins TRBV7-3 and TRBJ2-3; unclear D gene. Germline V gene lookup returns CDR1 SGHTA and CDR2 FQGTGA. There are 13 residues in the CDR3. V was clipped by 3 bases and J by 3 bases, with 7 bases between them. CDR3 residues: CASSLLETDTQYF. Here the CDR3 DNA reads TGTGCCAGCAGCTTGCTAGAAACAGATACGCAGTATTTT.

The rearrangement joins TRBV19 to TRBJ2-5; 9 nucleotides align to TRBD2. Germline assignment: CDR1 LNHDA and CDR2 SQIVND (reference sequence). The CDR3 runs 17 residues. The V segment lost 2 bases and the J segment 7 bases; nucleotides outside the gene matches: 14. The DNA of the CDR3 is TGTGCCAGTAGTATAAGACTAGCGGAGGGGGCCCGGGGGACCCAGTACTTC. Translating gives CASSIRLAEGARGTQYF.

In nucleotides, the CDR3 is TGTGCCAGCAGTGAGAAGTCGAGCTCTGGAAACACCATATATTTT. Translating it yields CASSEKSSSGNTIYF. The chain joins TRBV6-1 to TRBJ1-3; D unclear. The CDR3 totals 15 residues. V was trimmed by 3 bases and J by 0 bases, leaving 9 bases between them. Per germline, CDR1 MNHNS and CDR2 SASEGT.

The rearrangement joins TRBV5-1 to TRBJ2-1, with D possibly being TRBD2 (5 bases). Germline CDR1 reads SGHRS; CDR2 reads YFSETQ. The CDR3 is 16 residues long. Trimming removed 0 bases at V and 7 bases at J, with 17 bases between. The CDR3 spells CASSLARSSHQNEQFF. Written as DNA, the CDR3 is TGCGCCAGCAGCTTGGCCAGGTCTAGCCACCAAAATGAGCAGTTCTTC.

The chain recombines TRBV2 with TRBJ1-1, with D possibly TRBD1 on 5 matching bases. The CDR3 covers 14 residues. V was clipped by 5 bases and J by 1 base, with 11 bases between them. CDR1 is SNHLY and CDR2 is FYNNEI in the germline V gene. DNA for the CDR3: TGTGCCAGCAGTCCAGGGTATGCGAACACTGAAGCTTTCTTT. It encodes CASSPGYANTEAFF.

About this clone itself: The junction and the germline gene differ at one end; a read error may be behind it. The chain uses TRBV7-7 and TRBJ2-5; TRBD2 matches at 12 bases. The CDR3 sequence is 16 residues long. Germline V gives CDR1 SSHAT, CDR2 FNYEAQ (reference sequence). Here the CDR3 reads CASSLLAGGGGETQYF. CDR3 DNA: TGTGCTAGCAGCTTACTAGCGGGAGGCGGCGGGGAGACCCAGTACTTC. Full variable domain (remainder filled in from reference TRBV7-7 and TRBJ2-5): GAGVSQSPRYKVTKRGQDVTLRCDPISSHATLYWYQQALGQGPEFLTYFNYEAQPDKSGLPSDRFSAERPEGSISTLTIQRTEQRDSAMYRCASSLLAGGGGETQYFGPGTRLLVL.

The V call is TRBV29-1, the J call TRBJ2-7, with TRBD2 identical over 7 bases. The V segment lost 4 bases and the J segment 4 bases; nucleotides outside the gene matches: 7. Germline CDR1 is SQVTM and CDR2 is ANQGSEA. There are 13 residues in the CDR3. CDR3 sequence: CSVAPSGDYEQYF. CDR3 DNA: TGCAGCGTTGCCCCTAGCGGAGATTACGAGCAGTACTTC.

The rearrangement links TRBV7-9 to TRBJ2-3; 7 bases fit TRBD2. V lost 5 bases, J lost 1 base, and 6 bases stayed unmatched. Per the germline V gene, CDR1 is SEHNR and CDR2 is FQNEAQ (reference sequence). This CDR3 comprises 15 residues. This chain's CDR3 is CASSRGGPGTDTQYF. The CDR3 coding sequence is TGTGCCAGCAGCCGCGGGGGTCCTGGCACAGATACGCAGTATTTT.

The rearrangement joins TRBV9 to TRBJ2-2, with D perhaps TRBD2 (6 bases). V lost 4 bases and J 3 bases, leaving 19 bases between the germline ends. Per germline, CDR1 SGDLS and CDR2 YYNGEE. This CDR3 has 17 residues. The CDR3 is CASSRLGGSGYTGELFF. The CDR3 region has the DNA TGTGCCAGCAGCCGCCTCGGGGGTAGCGGATACACCGGGGAGCTGTTTTTT. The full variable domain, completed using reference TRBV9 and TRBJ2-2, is DSGVTQTPKHLITATGQRVTLRCSPRSGDLSVYWYQQSLDQGLQFLIQYYNGEERAKGNILERFSAQQFPDLHSELNLSSLELGDSALYFCASSRLGGSGYTGELFFGEGSRLTVL.

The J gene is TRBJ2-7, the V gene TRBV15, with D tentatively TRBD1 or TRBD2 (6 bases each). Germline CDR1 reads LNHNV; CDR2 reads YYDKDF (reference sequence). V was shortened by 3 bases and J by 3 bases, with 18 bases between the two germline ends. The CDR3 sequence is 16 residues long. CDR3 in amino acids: CATSRGSGATGYEQYF. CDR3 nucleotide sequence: TGTGCCACCAGCAGGGGCTCGGGGGCGACAGGCTACGAGCAGTACTTC.

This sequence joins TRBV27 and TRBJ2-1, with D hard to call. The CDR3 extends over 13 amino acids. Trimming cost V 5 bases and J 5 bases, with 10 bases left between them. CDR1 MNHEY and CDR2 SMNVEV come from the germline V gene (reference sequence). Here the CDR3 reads CASSPYPHNEQFF. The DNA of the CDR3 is TGTGCCAGCAGTCCATACCCCCACAATGAGCAGTTCTTC.

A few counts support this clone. The CDR3 here is CASSLYHEKLFF. Here the CDR3 DNA reads TGTGCCAGCAGCTTATACCATGAAAAACTGTTTTTT. This chain connects TRBV11-2 to TRBJ1-4; D remains unclear. The V end was cut by 2 bases, the J end by 6 bases, with 4 bases between. CDR1 and CDR2 from the germline V gene are SGHAT and FQNNGV. CDR3 length: 12 residues.

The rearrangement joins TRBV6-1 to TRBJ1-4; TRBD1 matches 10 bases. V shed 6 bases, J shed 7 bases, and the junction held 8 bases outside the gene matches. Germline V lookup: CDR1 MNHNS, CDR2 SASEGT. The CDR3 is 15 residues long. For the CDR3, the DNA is TGTGCCAGCAGCCCGGGGACAGGGGTTACTGAAAAACTGTTTTTT. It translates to CASSPGTGVTEKLFF.

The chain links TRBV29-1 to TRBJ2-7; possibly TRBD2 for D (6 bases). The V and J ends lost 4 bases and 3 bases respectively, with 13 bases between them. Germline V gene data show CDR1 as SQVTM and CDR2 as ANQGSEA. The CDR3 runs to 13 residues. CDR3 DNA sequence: TGCAGCGTTGCATCGCGGGGATTCTACGAGCAGTACTTC. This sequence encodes CSVASRGFYEQYF.

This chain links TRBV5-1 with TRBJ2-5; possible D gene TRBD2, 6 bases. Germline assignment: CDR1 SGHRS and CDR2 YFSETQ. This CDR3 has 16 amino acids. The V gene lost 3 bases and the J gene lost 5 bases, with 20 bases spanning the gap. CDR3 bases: TGCGCCAGCAGCTCTGGAAGGCTAGCGACCATTGAGACCCAGTACTTC. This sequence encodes CASSSGRLATIETQYF.

The CDR3 nucleotides are TGTGCCAGCAGCCGGTATCGGGGGAACAATGAGCAGTTCTTC. Translation gives CASSRYRGNNEQFF. This chain uses TRBV14 with TRBJ2-1, with a weak D call TRBD2 (6 bases). Looked up from germline, CDR1 is SGHDN and CDR2 is FVKESK. The V end lost 4 bases, the J end lost 5 bases, and 12 bases lay between the germline ends. CDR3 length: 14 residues.

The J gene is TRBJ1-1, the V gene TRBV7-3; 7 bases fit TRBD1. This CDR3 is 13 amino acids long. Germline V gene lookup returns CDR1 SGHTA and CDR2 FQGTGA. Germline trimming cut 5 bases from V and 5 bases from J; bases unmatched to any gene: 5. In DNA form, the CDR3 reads TGTGCCAGCAGCCACGACAGGGAAACTGAAGCTTTCTTT. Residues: CASSHDRETEAFF.

CDR3 in DNA: TGTGCCAGCCCAGGGACAGGGGGCTTTAAGGGTGGCTACACCTTC. Protein product: CASPGTGGFKGGYTF. This chain uses TRBV6-1 with TRBJ1-2; 12 bases are shared with TRBD1. Germline CDR1 MNHNS, CDR2 SASEGT. J gave up 7 bases and V 8 bases, and 11 bases lay outside the gene matches. The CDR3 is 15 amino acids.

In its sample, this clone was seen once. The CDR3 sequence: CASSLFLGEGEKLFF. The CDR3 DNA reads TGCGCCAGCAGCTTGTTCCTGGGAGAGGGTGAAAAACTGTTTTTT. This sequence joins TRBV5-1 and TRBJ1-4; D gene ambiguous. CDR1 and CDR2 from the germline V gene are SGHRS and YFSETQ. The germline V and J ends were trimmed by 1 base and 7 bases, with 14 bases remaining between them. The CDR3 length is 15 residues.

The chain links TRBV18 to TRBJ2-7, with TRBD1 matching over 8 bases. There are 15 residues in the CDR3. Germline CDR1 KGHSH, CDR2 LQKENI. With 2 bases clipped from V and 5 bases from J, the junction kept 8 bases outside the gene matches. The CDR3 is CASSPTGTGSHEQYF. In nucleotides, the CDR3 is TGTGCCAGCTCACCAACAGGGACAGGTTCCCACGAGCAGTACTTC.

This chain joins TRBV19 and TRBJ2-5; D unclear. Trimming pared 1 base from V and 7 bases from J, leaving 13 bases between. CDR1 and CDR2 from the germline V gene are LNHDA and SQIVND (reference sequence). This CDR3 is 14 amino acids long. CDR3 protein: CASSIGRTDGTQYF. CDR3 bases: TGTGCCAGTAGTATAGGAAGAACCGACGGGACCCAGTACTTC.

The CDR3, as DNA: TGTGCCAGTAGAGTGGGCAGGGTACCTGGAAACACCATATATTTT. Amino acids: CASRVGRVPGNTIYF. V gene TRBV19 combines with J gene TRBJ1-3; weak D call: TRBD1 (5 bases). The CDR3 is made up of 15 amino acids. The ends were cut back, 6 bases at V and 2 bases at J, with 14 bases in the middle. Looked up from germline, CDR1 is LNHDA and CDR2 is SQIVND (reference sequence).

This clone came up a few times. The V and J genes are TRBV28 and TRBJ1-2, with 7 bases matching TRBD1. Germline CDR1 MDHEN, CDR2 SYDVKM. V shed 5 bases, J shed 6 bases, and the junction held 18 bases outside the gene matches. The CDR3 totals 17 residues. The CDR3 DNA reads TGTGCCAGCAGTACTCGGGCGGGGCAGGGGGTACGTCATGGCTACACCTTC. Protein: CASSTRAGQGVRHGYTF.

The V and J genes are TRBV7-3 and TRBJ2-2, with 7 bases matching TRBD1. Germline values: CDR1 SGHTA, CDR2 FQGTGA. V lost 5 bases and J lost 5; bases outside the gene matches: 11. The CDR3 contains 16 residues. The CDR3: CASSQDGIQGTGELFF. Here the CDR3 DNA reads TGTGCCAGCAGCCAAGACGGGATACAGGGGACCGGGGAGCTGTTTTTT.